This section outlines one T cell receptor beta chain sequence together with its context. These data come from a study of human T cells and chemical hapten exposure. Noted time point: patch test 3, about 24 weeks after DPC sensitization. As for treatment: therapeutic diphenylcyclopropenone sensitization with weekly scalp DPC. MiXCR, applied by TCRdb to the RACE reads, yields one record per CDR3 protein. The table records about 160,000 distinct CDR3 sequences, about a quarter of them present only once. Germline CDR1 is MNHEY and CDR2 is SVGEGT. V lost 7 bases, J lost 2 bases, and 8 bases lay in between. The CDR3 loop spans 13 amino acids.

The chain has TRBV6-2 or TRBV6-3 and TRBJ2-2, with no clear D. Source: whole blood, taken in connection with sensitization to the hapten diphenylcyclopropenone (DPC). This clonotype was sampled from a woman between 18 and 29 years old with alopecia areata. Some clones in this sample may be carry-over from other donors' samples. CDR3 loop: CASKKGNTGELFF. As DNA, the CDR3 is TGTGCCAGCAAGAAGGGCAACACCGGGGAGCTGTTTTTT.